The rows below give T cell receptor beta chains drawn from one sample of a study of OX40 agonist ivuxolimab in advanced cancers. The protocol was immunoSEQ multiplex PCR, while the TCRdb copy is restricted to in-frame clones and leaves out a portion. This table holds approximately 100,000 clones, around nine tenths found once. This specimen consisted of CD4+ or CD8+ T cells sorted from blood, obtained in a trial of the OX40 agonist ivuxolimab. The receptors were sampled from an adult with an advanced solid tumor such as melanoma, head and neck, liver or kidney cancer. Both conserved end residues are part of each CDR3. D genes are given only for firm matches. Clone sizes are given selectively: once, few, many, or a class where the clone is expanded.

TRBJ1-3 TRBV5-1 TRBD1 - TGCGCCAGCAGCCCCCAGGGGGCCACTGGAAACACCATATATTTT CASSPQGATGNTIYF
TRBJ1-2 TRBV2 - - TGTGCCAGCGTGTTGGGCGGTCTTGGGAACTATGGCTACACCTTC CASVLGGLGNYGYTF
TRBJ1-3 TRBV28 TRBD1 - TGTGCCAGCAGTACCACCGCCCCTGACAGGGCTGGAAACACCATATATTTT CASSTTAPDRAGNTIYF
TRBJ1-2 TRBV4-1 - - TGCGCCAGCAGCCAAGAAAGTCGGGGATTCTATGGCTACACCTTC CASSQESRGFYGYTF
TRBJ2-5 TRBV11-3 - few TGTGCCAGCAGGCAGGCCCTCAGGAACTTC CASRQALRNF
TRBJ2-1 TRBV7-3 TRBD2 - TGTGCCAGCAGCTTAACGGGGCCTAGCGGCGGATGGGATGAGCAGTTCTTC CASSLTGPSGGWDEQFF
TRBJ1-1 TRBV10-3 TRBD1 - TGTGCCATCAGCCGATCCGGACAGGGGTACACTGAAGCTTTCTTT CAISRSGQGYTEAFF
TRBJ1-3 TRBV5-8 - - TGTGCCAGCAGCCTCCCATGGGGGGGCCGCTCTGGAAACACCATATATTTT CASSLPWGGRSGNTIYF
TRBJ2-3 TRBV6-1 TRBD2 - TGTGCCAGCAGTGAAGAATTTGTCGGGGCAGGGAGGGGCCCAGATACGCAGTATTTT CASSEEFVGAGRGPDTQYF
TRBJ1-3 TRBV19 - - TGTGCCAGTAGACTTCAGGGGACCAACACCATATATTTT CASRLQGTNTIYF
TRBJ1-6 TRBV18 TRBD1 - TGTGCCAGCTCACCACTGGGACAGAGCTCCTATAATTCACCCCTCCACTTT CASSPLGQSSYNSPLHF
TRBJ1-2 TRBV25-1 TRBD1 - TGTGCCAGCAGTGAACCGAGACAGGGGGCGGGTGGCTACACCTTC CASSEPRQGAGGYTF
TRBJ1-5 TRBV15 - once TGTGCCACCAGCCCTAGAATGGGCTCTCGGGCTCAGCCCCAGCATTTT CATSPRMGSRAQPQHF
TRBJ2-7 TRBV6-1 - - TGTGCCAGCACCCCCCCGGGCCGCGAGCAGTACTTC CASTPPGREQYF
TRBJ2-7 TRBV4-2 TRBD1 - TGTGCCAGCAGCCAGGCATCGACAGGGAGTTTCTACGAGCAGTACTTC CASSQASTGSFYEQYF
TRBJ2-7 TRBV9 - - TGTGCCAGCAGCGCCAGGTTCTACGAGCAGTACTTC CASSARFYEQYF
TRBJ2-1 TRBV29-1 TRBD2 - TGCAGCGCGGGACTAGCGGGACTAGGGGAGCAGTTCTTC CSAGLAGLGEQFF
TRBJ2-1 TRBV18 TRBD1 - TGTGCCAGCTCACCACCGGGACAGGGGGCAGATGAGCAGTTCTTC CASSPPGQGADEQFF
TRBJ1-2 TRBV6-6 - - TGTGCCGCCACTAGGGCAGCTCCAGGCTCTAGGGGCTACACCTTC CAATRAAPGSRGYTF
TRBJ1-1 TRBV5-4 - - TGTGCCAGCAGCTCCCCCAACACGGAGAACACTGAAGCTTTCTTT CASSSPNTENTEAFF
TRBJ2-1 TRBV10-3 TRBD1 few TGTGCCATCAGAGATCTCGCAGGGGGTTCCTCCTACAATGAGCAGTTCTTC CAIRDLAGGSSYNEQFF
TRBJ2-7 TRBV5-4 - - TGTGCCAGCAGCTTGCGCACCGGGGACTACGAGCAGTACTTC CASSLRTGDYEQYF
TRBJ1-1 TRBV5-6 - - TGTGCCAGCAGCTCGGCCGGGGGGGCAGGAACTGAAGCTTTCTTT CASSSAGGAGTEAFF
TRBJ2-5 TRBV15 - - TGTGCCACCAGTCGCGACTTAGGGGAGACCCAGTACTTC CATSRDLGETQYF
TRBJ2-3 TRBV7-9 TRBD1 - TGTGCCAGCAGCATCGCGGGACAGGGGGCAGATACGCAGTATTTT CASSIAGQGADTQYF
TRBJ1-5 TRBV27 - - TGTGCCAGCAGTCCACAGGGTGGGGCCCAGCATTTT CASSPQGGAQHF
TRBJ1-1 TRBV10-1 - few TGCGCCAGCAGTGGGGGCAGAAACACTGAAGCTTTCTTT CASSGGRNTEAFF
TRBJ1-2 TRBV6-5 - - TGTGCCAGCAGAACCCAGGGTCTCGGGTATGGCTACACCTTC CASRTQGLGYGYTF
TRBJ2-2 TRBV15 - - TGTGCCACCAGCAGAGTCGGAGAAACCGGGGAGCTGTTTTTT CATSRVGETGELFF
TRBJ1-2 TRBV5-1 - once TGCGCCAGCAGCTTGGCAATTAGCAAGAGGGCCGCTAATGGCTACACCTTC CASSLAISKRAANGYTF
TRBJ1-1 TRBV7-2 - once TGTGCCAGCAGCCCGGACAGATTACAGGCTTTCTTT CASSPDRLQAFF
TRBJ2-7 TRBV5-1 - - TGCGCCAGCAGCTTGGAGGGCAGTGCCTACGAGCAGTACTTC CASSLEGSAYEQYF
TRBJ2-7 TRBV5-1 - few TGCGCCAGCAGCCAGATCCCTTCTACCACCTACGAGCAGTACTTC CASSQIPSTTYEQYF
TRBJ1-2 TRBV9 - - TGTGCCAGCAGCGTAGAGGGCTACCCGACCTCTGGCTACACCTTC CASSVEGYPTSGYTF
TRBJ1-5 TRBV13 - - TGTGCCAGCTCCGACGGAAGCCAGCCCCAGCATTTT CASSDGSQPQHF
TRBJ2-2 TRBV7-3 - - TGTGCCAGCAGCTCTAGAAACACCGGGGAGCTGTTTTTT CASSSRNTGELFF
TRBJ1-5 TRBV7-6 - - TGTGCCAGCGGGGCAGGCCACAATCAGCCCCAGCATTTT CASGAGHNQPQHF
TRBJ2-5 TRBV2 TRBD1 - TGTGCCAGCAGCGTTTCGACAGGGCAAGAGACCCAGTACTTC CASSVSTGQETQYF
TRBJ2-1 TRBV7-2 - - TGTGCCAGCAGCTTAATGTCCCGGGACTTGTGGCAGTTCTTC CASSLMSRDLWQFF
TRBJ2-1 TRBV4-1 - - TGCGCCAGCAGCCCCATTTGGGGCGGGGCAGGCTACAATGAGCAGTTCTTC CASSPIWGGAGYNEQFF
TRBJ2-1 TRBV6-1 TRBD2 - TGTGCCAGCCACTTCCTGGGGGGGTCCTACAATGAGCAGTTCTTC CASHFLGGSYNEQFF
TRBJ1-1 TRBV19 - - TGTGCCAGTAGTACCCCTCTGGCAGGGATCAGGTCTGAAGCTTTCTTT CASSTPLAGIRSEAFF
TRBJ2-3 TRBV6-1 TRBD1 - TGTGCCAGCAGCCCGGACAGGGTTACAGATACGCAGTATTTT CASSPDRVTDTQYF
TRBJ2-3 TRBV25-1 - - TGTGCCAGCAGTGGTTCGGGGGCGTCGGGCACAGATACGCAGTATTTT CASSGSGASGTDTQYF
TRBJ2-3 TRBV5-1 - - TGCGCCAGCAGCCCCACCCCGGGGGCGGGTACGCAGTATTTT CASSPTPGAGTQYF
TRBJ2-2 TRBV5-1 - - TGCGCCAGCAGCCCCCTCACCGGGGAGCTGTTTTTT CASSPLTGELFF
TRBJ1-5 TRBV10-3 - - TGTGCCATCAGTGGGGACAACCGAGGTCAGCCCCAGCATTTT CAISGDNRGQPQHF
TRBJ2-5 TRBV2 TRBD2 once TGTGCCAGTCGGGGGACTAGCGGGGCGGGAGAGACCCAGTACTTC CASRGTSGAGETQYF
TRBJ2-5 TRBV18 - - TGTGCCAGCTCACCCGAGGACAGCCAAGAGACCCAGTACTTC CASSPEDSQETQYF
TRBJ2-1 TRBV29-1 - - TGCAGCGTCTCCGCCCCGGCTAGTGGGGGGGCCGCCTACAATGAGCAGTTCTTC CSVSAPASGGAAYNEQFF
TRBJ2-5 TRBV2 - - TGTGCCAGCAGTGGAAGTGGCCAAGAGACCCAGTACTTC CASSGSGQETQYF
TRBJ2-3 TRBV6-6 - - TGTGCCAGCAGCCCCTTGGGCCAAACTAGCACAGATACGCAGTATTTT CASSPLGQTSTDTQYF
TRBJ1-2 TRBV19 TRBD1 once TGTGCCAGTAGTATCCAGGGGGAGGTCTATGGCTACACCTTC CASSIQGEVYGYTF
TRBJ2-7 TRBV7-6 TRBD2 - TGTGCCAGCAGCTTAGAGGTGCGGGGGAAACATTCCTACGAGCAGTACTTC CASSLEVRGKHSYEQYF
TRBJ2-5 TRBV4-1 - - TGCGCCAGCAGCCAAGATCCCCAGGGGCCTCAAGAGACCCAGTACTTC CASSQDPQGPQETQYF
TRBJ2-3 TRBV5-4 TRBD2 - TGTGCCAGCAGCTTGGCCCGGGGGGGCGCAGATACGCAGTATTTT CASSLARGGADTQYF
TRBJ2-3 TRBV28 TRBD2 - TGTGCCAGCTGGAGGGCTAGCGGGGGATCTGATACGCAGTATTTT CASWRASGGSDTQYF